The entry below gives a single TCR beta chain sequence along with its context. This sample is drawn from a study of blood T cell repertoires in COVID-19. The germline CDR1 and CDR2 sequences are SQVTM and ANQGSEA. With 4 bases clipped from V and 5 bases from J, the junction kept 3 bases outside the gene matches. The CDR3 consists of 12 residues. Libraries were prepared by immunoSEQ multiplex PCR; TCRdb keeps only in-frame clonotypes and omits some of them. This table holds fewer than 350,000 clones, around 85% found once. This TCR was sampled from a woman aged 25 to 39 with COVID-19, enrolled during active disease. The rearrangement links TRBV29-1 to TRBJ2-5; TRBD2 matches at 8 bases. Sequenced: peripheral blood. In nucleotides, the CDR3 is TGCAGCGTTGTAGCGGGGTGGGAGACCCAGTACTTC. It codes for CSVVAGWETQYF.